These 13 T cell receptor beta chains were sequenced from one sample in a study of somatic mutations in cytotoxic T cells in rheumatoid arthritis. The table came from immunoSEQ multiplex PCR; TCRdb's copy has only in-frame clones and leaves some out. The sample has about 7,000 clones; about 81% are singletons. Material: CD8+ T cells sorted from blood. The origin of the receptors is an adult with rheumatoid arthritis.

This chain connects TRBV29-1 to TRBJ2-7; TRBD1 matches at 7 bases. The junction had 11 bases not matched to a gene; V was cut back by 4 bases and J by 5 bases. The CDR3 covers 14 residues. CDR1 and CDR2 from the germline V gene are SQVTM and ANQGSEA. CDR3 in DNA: TGCAGCGTTGTATGGGGACAGAGGCCCAACGAGCAGTACTTC. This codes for CSVVWGQRPNEQYF.

The CDR3 DNA reads as TGTGCCAGTACCGCAGGGCCATCCGGGGAGCTGTTTTTT. It specifies CASTAGPSGELFF. The genes are TRBV19 and TRBJ2-2; possible D gene TRBD1, 5 bases. Germline CDR1 LNHDA, CDR2 SQIVND (reference sequence). V was clipped by 7 bases and J by 6 bases, with 12 bases between them. This CDR3 is built from 13 residues.

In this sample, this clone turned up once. CDR3 DNA sequence: TGCGCCAGCAGCCAAACCGGACAGAACACTGAAGCTTTCTTT. Amino acid sequence: CASSQTGQNTEAFF. The rearrangement links TRBV4-1 to TRBJ1-1, with D perhaps TRBD1 (5 bases). The CDR3 runs 14 residues. V lost 2 bases and J lost 1, with 8 bases in between. CDR1 MGHRA and CDR2 YSYEKL come from the germline V gene.

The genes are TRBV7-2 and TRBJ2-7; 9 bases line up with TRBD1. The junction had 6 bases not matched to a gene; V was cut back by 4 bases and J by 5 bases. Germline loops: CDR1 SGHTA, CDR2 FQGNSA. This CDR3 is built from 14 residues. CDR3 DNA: TGTGCCAGCAGCTCAGGACAGGGGAGGCACGAGCAGTACTTC. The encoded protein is CASSSGQGRHEQYF.

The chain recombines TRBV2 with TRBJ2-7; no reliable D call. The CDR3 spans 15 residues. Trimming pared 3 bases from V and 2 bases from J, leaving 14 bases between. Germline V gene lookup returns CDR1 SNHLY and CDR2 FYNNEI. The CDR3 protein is CASSDTPPLTYEQYF. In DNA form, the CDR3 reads TGTGCCAGCAGTGACACGCCTCCCTTGACCTACGAGCAGTACTTC.

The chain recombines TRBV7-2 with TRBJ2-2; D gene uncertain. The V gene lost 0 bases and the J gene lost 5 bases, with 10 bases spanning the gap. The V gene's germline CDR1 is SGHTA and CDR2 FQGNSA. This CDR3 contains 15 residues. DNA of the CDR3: TGTGCCAGCAGCTTAGCCCAGACGGATACCGGGGAGCTGTTTTTT. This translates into CASSLAQTDTGELFF.

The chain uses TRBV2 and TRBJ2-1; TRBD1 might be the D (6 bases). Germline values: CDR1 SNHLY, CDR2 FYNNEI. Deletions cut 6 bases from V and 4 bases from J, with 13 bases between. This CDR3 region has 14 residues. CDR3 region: CASRPQGMYNEQFF. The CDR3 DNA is TGTGCCAGCAGGCCACAGGGAATGTACAATGAGCAGTTCTTC.

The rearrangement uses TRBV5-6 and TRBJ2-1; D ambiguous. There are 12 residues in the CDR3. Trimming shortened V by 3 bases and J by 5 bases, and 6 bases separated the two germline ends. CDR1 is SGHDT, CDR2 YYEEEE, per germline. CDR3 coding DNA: TGTGCCAGCAGCTATGGTCACAATGAGCAGTTCTTC. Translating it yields CASSYGHNEQFF.

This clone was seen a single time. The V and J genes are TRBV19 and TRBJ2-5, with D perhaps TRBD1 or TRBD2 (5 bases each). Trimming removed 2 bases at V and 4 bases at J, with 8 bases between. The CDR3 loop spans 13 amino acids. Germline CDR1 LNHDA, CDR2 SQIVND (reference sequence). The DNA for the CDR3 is TGTGCCAGTAGTATAACGGGGCTAGAGACCCAGTACTTC. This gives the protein CASSITGLETQYF.

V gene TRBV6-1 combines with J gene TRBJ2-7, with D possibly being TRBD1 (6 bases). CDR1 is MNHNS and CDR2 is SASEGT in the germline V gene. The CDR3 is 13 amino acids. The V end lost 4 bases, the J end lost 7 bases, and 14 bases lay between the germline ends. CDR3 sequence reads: CASSVTGYGEQYF. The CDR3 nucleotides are TGTGCCAGCAGTGTTACAGGGTATGGTGAGCAGTACTTC.

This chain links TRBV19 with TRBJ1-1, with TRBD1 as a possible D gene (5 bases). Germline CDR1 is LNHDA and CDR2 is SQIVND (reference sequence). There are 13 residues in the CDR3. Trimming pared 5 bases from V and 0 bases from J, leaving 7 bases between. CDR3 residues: CASSDSLNTEAFF. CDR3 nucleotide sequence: TGTGCCAGTAGTGACAGCTTGAACACTGAAGCTTTCTTT.

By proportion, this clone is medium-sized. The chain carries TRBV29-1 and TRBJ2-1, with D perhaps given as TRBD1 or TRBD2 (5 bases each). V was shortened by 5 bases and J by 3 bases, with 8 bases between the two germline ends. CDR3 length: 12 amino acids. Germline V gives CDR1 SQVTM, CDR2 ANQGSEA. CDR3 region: CSVRGDYNEQFF. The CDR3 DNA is TGCAGCGTTAGGGGAGACTACAATGAGCAGTTCTTC.

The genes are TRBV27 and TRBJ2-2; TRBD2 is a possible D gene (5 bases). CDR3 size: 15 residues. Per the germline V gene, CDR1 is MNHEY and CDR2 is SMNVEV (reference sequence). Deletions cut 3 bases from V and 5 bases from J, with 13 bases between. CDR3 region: CASSLSLGPTGELFF. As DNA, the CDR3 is TGTGCCAGCAGTTTGTCACTAGGGCCGACCGGGGAGCTGTTTTTT.